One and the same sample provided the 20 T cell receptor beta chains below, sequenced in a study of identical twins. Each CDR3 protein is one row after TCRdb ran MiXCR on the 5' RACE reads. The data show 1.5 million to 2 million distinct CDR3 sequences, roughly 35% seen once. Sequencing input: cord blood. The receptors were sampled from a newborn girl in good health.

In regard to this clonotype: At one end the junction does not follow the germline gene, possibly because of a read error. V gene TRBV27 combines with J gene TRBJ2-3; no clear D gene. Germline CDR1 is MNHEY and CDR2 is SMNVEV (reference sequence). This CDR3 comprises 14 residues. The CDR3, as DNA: TGTACCAGCAGTTTCCGAACTAGCACAGATACGCAGTATTTT. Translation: CTSSFRTSTDTQYF.

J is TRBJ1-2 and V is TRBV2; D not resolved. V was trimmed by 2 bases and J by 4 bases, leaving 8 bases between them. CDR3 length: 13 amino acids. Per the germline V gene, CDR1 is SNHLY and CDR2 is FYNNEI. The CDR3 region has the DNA TGTGCCAGCAGTGAAAGTGAAGGCTATGGCTACACCTTC. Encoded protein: CASSESEGYGYTF.

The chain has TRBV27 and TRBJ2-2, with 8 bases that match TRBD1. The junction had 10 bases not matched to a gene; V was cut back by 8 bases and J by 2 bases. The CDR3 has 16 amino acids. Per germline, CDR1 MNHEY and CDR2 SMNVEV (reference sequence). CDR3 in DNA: TGTGCCAGCGGATCTAGACAGGGGAGAAACACCGGGGAGCTGTTTTTT. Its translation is CASGSRQGRNTGELFF.

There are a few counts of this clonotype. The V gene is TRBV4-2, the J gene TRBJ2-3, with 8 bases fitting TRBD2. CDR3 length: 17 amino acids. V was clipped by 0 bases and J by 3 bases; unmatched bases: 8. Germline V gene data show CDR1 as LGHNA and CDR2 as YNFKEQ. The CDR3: CASSQDDPGLGTDTQYF. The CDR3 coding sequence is TGTGCCAGCAGCCAAGATGACCCGGGACTAGGGACAGATACGCAGTATTTT.

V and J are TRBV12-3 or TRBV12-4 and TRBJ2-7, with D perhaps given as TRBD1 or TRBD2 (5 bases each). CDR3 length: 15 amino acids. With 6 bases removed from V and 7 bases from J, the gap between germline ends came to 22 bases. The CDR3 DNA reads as TGTGCCAGCAGCCGAGGGACCTCGACCTCGGTGGAGCAGTACTTC. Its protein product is CASSRGTSTSVEQYF.

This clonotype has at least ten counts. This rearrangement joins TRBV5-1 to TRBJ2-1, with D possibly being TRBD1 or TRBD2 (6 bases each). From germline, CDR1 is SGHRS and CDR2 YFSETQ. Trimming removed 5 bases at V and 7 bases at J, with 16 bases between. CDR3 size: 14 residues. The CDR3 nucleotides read TGCGCCAGCAGTAGTGGGGGGCCTACGAATGAGCAGTTCTTC. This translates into CASSSGGPTNEQFF. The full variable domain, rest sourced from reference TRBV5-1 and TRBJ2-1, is KAGVTQTPRYLIKTRGQQVTLSCSPISGHRSVSWYQQTPGQGLQFLFEYFSETQRNKGNFPGRFSGRQFSNSRSEMNVSTLELGDSALYLCASSSGGPTNEQFFGPGTRLTVL.

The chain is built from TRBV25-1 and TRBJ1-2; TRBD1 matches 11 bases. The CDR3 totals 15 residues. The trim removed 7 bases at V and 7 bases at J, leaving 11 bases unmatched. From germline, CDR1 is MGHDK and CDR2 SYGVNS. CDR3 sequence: CASTPPGTGGGGYTF. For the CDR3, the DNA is TGTGCCAGCACCCCCCCCGGGACAGGGGGAGGTGGCTACACCTTC.

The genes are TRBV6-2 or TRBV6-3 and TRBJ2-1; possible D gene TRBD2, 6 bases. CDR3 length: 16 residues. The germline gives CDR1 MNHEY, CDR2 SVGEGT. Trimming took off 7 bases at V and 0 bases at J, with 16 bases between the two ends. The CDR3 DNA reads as TGTGCCAGCACCCTAACTAGCTCAAGCTCCTACAATGAGCAGTTCTTC. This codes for CASTLTSSSSYNEQFF.

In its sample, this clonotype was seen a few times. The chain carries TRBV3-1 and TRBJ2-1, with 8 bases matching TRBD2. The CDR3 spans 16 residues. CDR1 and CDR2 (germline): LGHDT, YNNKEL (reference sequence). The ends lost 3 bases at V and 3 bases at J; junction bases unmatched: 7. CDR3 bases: TGTGCCAGCAGCCAGGAGCGGGGGATGATCTACAATGAGCAGTTCTTC. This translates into CASSQERGMIYNEQFF.

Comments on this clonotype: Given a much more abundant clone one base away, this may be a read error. For the CDR3, the DNA is TGTGCCAGCAGCTTAGCGATGGGCACAGATACGCAGTATTTT. Translation gives CASSLAMGTDTQYF. The gene calls are TRBV7-9 and TRBJ2-3; D is undetermined. V was shortened by 0 bases and J by 1 base, with 5 bases between the two germline ends. Germline CDR1 and CDR2: SEHNR and FQNEAQ (reference sequence). This CDR3 contains 14 residues. Using reference TRBV7-9 and TRBJ2-3 for the parts outside the CDR3, the full variable domain is DTGVSQNPRHKITKRGQNVTFRCDPISEHNRLYWYRQTLGQGPEFLTYFQNEAQLEKSRLLSDRFSAERPKGSFSTLEIQRTEQGDSAMYLCASSLAMGTDTQYFGPGTRLTVL.

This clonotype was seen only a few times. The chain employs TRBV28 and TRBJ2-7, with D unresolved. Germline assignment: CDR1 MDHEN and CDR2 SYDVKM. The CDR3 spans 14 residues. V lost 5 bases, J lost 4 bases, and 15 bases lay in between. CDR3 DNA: TGTGCCAGCAGTCCGCCGACGAGACTTTACGAGCAGTACTTC. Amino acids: CASSPPTRLYEQYF.

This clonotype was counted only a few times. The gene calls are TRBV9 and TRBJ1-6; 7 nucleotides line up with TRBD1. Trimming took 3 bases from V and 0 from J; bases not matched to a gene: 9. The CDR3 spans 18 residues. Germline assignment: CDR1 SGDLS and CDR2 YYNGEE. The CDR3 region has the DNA TGTGCCAGCAGCGCGGAGGACAGGAGGAGCTCCTATAATTCACCCCTCCACTTT. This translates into CASSAEDRRSSYNSPLHF.

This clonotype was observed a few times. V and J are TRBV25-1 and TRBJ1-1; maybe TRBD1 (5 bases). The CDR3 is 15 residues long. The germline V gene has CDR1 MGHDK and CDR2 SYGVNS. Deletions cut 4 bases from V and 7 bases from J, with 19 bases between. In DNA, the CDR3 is TGTGCCAGCAGTGCCTCAGGGAAGGGCGTCAATGAAGCTTTCTTT. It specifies CASSASGKGVNEAFF.

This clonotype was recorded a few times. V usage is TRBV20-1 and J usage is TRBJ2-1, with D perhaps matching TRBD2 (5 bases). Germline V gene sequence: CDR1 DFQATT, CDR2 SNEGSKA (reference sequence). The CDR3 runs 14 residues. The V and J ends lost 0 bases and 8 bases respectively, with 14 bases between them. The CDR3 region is CSARDRAERDEQFF. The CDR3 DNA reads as TGCAGTGCTAGAGATCGCGCGGAGAGGGATGAGCAGTTCTTC.

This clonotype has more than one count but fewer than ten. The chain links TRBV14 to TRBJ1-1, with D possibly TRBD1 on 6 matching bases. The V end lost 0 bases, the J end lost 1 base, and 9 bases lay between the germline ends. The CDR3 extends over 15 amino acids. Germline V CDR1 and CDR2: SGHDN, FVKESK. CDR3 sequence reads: CASSQEGQPNTEAFF. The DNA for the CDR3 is TGTGCCAGCAGCCAAGAAGGACAGCCGAACACTGAAGCTTTCTTT.

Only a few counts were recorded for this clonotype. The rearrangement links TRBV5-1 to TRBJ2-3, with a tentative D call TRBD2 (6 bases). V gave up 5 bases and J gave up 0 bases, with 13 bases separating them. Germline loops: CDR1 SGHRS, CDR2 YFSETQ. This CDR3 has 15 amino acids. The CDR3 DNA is TGCGCCAGCAGATCATTAGCGGCTAGCACAGATACGCAGTATTTT. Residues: CASRSLAASTDTQYF.

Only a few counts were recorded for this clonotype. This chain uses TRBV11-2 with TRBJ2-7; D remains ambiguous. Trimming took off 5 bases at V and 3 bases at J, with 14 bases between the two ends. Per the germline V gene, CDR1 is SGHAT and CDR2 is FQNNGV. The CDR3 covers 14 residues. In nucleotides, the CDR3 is TGTGCCAGCAGCCACCCCAGTCCCCTCTACGAGCAGTACTTC. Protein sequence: CASSHPSPLYEQYF. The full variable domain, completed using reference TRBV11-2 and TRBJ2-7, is EAGVAQSPRYKIIEKRQSVAFWCNPISGHATLYWYQQILGQGPKLLIQFQNNGVVDDSQLPKDRFSAERLKGVDSTLKIQPAKLEDSAVYLCASSHPSPLYEQYFGPGTRLTVT.

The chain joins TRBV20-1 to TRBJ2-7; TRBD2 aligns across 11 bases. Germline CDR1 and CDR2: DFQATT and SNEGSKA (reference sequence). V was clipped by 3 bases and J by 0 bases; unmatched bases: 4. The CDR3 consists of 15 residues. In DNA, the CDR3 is TGCAGTGCTAGGACCCTAGCGGGAGGCTCCTACGAGCAGTACTTC. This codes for CSARTLAGGSYEQYF.

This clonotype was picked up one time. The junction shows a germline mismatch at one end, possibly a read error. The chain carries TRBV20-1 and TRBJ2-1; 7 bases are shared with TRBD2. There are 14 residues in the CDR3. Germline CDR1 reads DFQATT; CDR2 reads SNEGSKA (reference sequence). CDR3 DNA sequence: TGCAGTACTAGGTTCGGACTAGTCGAGAATGAGCAGTTCTTC. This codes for CSTRFGLVENEQFF.

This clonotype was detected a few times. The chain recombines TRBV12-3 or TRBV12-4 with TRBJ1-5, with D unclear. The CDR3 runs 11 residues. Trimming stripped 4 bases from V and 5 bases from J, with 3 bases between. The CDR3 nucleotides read TGTGCCAGCAGTTCGGATCAGCCCCAGCATTTT. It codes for CASSSDQPQHF.